This T cell receptor (beta chain) was found in a study of T-cell memory formation after mild COVID-19. Study overall: TCR clusters mostly belonged to single donors.

Comment on this clonotype: The antigen remains undetermined.

Study observations and caveats: While clones contracting from day 15 to 85 were balanced between CD4 and CD8, later expanders leaned CD4+.

Germline lookup yields CDR1 MNHEY and CDR2 SVGEGT. CDR3 size: 14 residues. Between the trimmed V and J ends, which lost 4 bases and 0 bases, there was a span of 4 bases. Constant-segment primers were used for 5'RACE, and the resulting TCR alpha and TCR beta cDNA libraries carried sample barcodes and UMIs. Each CDR3 protein is one row after TCRdb ran MiXCR on the 5' RACE reads. The sample yields approximately 170,000 distinct CDR3 sequences, 10% to 15% seen once. V usage is TRBV6-2 or TRBV6-3 and J usage is TRBJ2-6; D is unclear. Sequencing was carried out using PBMCs or a T cell subset sorted from them (not recorded which). The source of this sequence is a man in his late teens or twenties who had mild COVID-19 (a few samples of this study predate the infection). Cell type and time point are not known. The CDR3 protein is CASSWNSGANVLTF. DNA for the CDR3: TGTGCCAGCAGTTGGAACTCTGGGGCCAACGTCCTGACTTTC.